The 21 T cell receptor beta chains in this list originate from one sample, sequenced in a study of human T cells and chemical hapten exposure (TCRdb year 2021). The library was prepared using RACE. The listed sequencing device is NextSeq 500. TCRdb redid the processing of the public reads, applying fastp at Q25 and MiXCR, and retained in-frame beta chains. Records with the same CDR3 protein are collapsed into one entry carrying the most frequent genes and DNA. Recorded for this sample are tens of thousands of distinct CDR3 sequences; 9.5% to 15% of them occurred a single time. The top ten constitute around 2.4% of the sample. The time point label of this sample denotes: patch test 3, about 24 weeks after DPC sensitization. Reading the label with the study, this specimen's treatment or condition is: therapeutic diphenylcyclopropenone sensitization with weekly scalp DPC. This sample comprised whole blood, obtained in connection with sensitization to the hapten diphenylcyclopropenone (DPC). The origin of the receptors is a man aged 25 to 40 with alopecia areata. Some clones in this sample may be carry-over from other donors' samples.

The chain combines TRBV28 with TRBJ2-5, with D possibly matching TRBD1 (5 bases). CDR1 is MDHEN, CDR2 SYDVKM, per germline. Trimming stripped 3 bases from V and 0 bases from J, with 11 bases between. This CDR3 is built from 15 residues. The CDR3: CASSFSDRYQETQYF. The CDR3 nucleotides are TGTGCCAGCAGTTTCTCCGACAGATACCAAGAGACCCAGTACTTC.

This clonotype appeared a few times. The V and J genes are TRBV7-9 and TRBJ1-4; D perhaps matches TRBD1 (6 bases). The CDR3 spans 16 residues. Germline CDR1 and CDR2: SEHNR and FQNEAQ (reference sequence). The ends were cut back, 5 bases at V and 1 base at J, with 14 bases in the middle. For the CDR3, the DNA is TGTGCCAGCAGCCCCCCCGACAGGCTAACTAATGAAAAACTGTTTTTT. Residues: CASSPPDRLTNEKLFF. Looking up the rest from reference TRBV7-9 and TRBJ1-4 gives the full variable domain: DTGVSQNPRHKITKRGQNVTFRCDPISEHNRLYWYRQTLGQGPEFLTYFQNEAQLEKSRLLSDRFSAERPKGSFSTLEIQRTEQGDSAMYLCASSPPDRLTNEKLFFGSGTQLSVL.

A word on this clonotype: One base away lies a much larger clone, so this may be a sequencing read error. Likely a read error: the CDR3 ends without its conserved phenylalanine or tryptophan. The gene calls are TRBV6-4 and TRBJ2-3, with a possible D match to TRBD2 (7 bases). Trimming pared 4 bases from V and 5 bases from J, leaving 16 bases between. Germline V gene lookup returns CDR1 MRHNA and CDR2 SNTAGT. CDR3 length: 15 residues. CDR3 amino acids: CASSVGGGAEDTQYS. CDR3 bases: TGTGCCAGCAGTGTAGGAGGGGGGGCAGAAGATACGCAGTATTCT.

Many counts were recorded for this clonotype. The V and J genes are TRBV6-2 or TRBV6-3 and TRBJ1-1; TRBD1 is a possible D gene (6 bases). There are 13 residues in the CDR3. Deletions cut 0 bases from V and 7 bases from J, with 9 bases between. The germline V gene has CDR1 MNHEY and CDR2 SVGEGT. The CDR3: CASSYSVDSEAFF. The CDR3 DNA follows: TGTGCCAGCAGTTACTCCGTGGACAGTGAAGCTTTCTTT.

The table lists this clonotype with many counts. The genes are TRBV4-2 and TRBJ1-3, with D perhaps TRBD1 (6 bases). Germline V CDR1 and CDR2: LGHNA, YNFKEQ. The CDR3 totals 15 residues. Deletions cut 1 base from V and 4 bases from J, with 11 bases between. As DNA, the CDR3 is TGTGCCAGCAGCCAAGTTGTGCAGGGGGGAAACACCATATATTTT. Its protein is CASSQVVQGGNTIYF.

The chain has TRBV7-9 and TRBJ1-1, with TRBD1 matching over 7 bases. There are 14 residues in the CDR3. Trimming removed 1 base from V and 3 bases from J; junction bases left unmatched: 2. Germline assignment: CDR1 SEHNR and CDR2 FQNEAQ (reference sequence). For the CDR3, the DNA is TGTGCCAGCAGCTTAGAACAGGGGTACACTGAAGCTTTCTTT. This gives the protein CASSLEQGYTEAFF. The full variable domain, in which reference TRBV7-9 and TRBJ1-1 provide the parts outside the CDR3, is DTGVSQNPRHKITKRGQNVTFRCDPISEHNRLYWYRQTLGQGPEFLTYFQNEAQLEKSRLLSDRFSAERPKGSFSTLEIQRTEQGDSAMYLCASSLEQGYTEAFFGQGTRLTVV.

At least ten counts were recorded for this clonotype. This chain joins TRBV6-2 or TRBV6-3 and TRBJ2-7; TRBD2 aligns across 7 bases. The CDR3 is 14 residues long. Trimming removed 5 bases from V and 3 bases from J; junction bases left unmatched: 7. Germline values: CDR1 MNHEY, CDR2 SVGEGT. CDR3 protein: CASSRGGDDYEQYF. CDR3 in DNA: TGTGCCAGCAGTCGGGGAGGGGATGACTACGAGCAGTACTTC.

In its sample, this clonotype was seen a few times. CDR3 amino acids: CASSPGQGAELFF. DNA for the CDR3: TGTGCCAGCAGCCCCGGACAGGGGGCCGAGCTGTTTTTT. This rearrangement joins TRBV7-3 to TRBJ2-2; 11 bases are a match to TRBD1. CDR1 and CDR2 from the germline V gene are SGHTA and FQGTGA. This CDR3 region has 13 residues. J lost 11 bases, V lost 5 bases, and 4 bases had no gene match.

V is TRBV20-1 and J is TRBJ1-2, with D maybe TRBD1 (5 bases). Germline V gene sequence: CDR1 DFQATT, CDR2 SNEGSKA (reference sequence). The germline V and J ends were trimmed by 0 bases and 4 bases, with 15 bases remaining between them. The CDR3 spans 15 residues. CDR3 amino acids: CSARDGHRDSYGYTF. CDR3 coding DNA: TGCAGTGCTAGAGATGGGCACCGCGACAGCTATGGCTACACCTTC.

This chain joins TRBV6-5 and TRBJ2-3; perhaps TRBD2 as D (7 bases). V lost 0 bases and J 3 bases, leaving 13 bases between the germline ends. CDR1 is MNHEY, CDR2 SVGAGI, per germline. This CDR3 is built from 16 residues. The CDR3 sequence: CASSYSRGGRTDTQYF. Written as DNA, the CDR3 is TGTGCCAGCAGTTACTCGAGGGGGGGGCGGACAGATACGCAGTATTTT.

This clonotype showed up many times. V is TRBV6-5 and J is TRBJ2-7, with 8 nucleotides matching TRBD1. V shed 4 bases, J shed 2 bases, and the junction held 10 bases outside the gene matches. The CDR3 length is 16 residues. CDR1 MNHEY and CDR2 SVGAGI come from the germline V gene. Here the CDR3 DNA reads TGTGCCAGCAGTTCCACAGGGGGGTTCGCGGCCTACGAGCAGTACTTC. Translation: CASSSTGGFAAYEQYF.

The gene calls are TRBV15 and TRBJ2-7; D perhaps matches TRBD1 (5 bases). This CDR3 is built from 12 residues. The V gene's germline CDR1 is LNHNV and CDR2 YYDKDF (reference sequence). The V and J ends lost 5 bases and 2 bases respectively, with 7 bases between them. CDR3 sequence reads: CATSDSPYEQYF. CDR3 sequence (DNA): TGTGCCACCAGCGACAGCCCCTACGAGCAGTACTTC.

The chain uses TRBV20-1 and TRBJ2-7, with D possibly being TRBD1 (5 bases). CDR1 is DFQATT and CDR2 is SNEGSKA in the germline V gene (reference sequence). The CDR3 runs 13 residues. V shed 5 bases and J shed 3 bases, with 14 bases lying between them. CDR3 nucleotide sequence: TGCAGTGCTGCCCGACCAGGGATCTACGAGCAGTACTTC. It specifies CSAARPGIYEQYF.

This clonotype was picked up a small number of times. CDR3 coding DNA: TGTGCCAGCAGTGAACGAGGACAGAGGGGGTCCTACGAGCAGTACTTC. Translation gives CASSERGQRGSYEQYF. The chain employs TRBV6-1 and TRBJ2-7; perhaps TRBD1 as D (6 bases). In germline, CDR1 is MNHNS, CDR2 SASEGT. The CDR3 has 16 residues. V was trimmed by 2 bases and J by 1 base, leaving 15 bases between them.

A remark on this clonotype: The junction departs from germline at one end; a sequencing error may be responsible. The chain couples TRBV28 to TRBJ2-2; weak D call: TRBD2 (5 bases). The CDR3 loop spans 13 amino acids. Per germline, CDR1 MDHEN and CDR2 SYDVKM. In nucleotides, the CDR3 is TGTGCCACCTATGCCCCGGGCACCGGGAAGCTGTTTTTT. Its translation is CATYAPGTGKLFF. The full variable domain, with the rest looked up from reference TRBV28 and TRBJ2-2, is DVKVTQSSRYLVKRTGEKVFLECVQDMDHENMFWYRQDPGLGLRLIYFSYDVKMKEKGDIPEGYSVSREKKERFSLILESASTNQTSMYLCATYAPGTGKLFFGEGSRLTVL.

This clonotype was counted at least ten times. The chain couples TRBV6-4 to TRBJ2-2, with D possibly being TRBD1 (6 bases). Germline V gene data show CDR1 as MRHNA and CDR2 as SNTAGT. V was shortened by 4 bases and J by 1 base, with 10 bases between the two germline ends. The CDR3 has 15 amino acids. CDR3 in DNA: TGTGCCAGCAGTGTGGAACAGGGGAACACCGGGGAGCTGTTTTTT. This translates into CASSVEQGNTGELFF.

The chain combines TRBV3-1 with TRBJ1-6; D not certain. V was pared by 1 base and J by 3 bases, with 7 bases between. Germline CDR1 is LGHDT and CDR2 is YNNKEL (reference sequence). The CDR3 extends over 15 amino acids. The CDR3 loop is CASSQGPIYNSPLHF. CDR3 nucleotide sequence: TGTGCCAGCAGCCAAGGACCGATCTATAATTCACCCCTCCACTTT.

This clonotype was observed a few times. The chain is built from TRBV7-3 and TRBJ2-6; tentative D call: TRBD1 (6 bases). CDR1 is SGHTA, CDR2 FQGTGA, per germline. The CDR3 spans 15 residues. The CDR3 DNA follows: TGTGCGGATCTGGACAGTTACTCTGGGGCCAACGTCCTGACTTTC. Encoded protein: CADLDSYSGANVLTF.

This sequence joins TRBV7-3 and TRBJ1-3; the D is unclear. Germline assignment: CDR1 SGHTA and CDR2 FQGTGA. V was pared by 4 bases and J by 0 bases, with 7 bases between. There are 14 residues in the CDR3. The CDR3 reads CASSSMNSGNTIYF. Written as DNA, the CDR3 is TGTGCCAGCAGCTCAATGAACTCTGGAAACACCATATATTTT. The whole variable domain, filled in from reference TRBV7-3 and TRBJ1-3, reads GAGVSQTPSNKVTEKGKYVELRCDPISGHTALYWYRQSLGQGPEFLIYFQGTGAADDSGLPNDRFFAVRPEGSVSTLKIQRTERGDSAVYLCASSSMNSGNTIYFGEGSWLTVV.

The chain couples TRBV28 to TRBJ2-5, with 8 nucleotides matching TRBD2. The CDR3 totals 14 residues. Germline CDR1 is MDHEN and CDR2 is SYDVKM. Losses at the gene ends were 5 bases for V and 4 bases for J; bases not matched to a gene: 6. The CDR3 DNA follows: TGTGCCAGCAGTGCCGGGGGGGCCGCAGAGACCCAGTACTTC. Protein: CASSAGGAAETQYF. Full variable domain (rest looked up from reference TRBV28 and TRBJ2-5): DVKVTQSSRYLVKRTGEKVFLECVQDMDHENMFWYRQDPGLGLRLIYFSYDVKMKEKGDIPEGYSVSREKKERFSLILESASTNQTSMYLCASSAGGAAETQYFGPGTRLLVL.

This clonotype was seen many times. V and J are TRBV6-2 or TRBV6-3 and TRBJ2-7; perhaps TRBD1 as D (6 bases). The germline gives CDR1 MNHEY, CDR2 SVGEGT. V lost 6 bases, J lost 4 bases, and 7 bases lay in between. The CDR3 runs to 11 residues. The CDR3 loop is CASRGGYEQYF. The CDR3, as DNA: TGTGCCAGCAGAGGGGGATACGAGCAGTACTTC.